One and the same sample provided the 11 T cell receptor beta chains below, sequenced in a study of PD-L1 blockade in urothelial cancer. Clones were read by immunoSEQ multiplex PCR, and TCRdb kept only the in-frame ones, dropping some. The data contain 90,000 or so clones, 90% of them singletons. Time point noted: pretreatment peripheral blood. Sequencing used PBMCs, obtained around atezolizumab (anti-PD-L1) treatment. The receptors derive from a man in his fifties or sixties with urothelial cancer.

As for this clone: Sequence at one end of the junction differs from germline and may be a read error. The gene calls are TRBV28 and TRBJ2-3; D perhaps matches TRBD2 (5 bases). This CDR3 region has 13 residues. CDR1 and CDR2 (germline): MDHEN, SYDVKM. The DNA of the CDR3 is TGTGCCAGCAGTTTCCCTAGCACCGATACGCAGTATTTT. Amino acid sequence: CASSFPSTDTQYF.

This clone was recorded only once. The CDR3 loop is CASSQSRDQPQHF. The CDR3 DNA follows: TGTGCCAGCAGCCAATCGCGGGATCAGCCCCAGCATTTT. The chain combines TRBV4-2 with TRBJ1-5; D not resolved. The CDR3 extends over 13 amino acids. Germline V lookup: CDR1 LGHNA, CDR2 YNFKEQ. Between the trimmed V and J ends, which lost 2 bases and 5 bases, there was a span of 7 bases.

CDR3 coding DNA: TGCAGCGTTGATGATGGTTTTGCGGGTGCCTACAATGAGCAGTTCTTC. Protein sequence: CSVDDGFAGAYNEQFF. The gene calls are TRBV29-1 and TRBJ2-1, with a weak D call TRBD2 (5 bases). The CDR3 spans 16 residues. Germline CDR1 reads SQVTM; CDR2 reads ANQGSEA. The V gene lost 3 bases and the J gene lost 2 bases, with 17 bases spanning the gap.

This clone appeared once. V gene TRBV6-1 combines with J gene TRBJ2-5; 7 positions match TRBD1. The J segment lost 1 base and the V segment lost 4 bases, leaving 15 bases of the junction unmatched. CDR1 and CDR2 (germline): MNHNS, SASEGT. CDR3 length: 18 amino acids. CDR3 coding DNA: TGTGCCAGCAGTGGGGGACAGACGATTAATAGTTTCCAAGAGACCCAGTACTTC. Protein: CASSGGQTINSFQETQYF.

V usage is TRBV29-1 and J usage is TRBJ2-7, with 11 bases matching TRBD2. Germline-derived CDR1 and CDR2 are SQVTM and ANQGSEA. The V gene end was trimmed by 3 bases and the J gene end by 3 bases; junction bases not matched to a gene: 1. The CDR3 totals 13 residues. CDR3 coding DNA: TGCAGCGTTGAGCTAGCGGGAGGCTACGAGCAGTACTTC. Protein product: CSVELAGGYEQYF.

CDR3 sequence reads: CASRLYQGAYSQPQHF. CDR3 sequence (DNA): TGTGCCAGCAGACTATATCAGGGGGCTTATAGTCAGCCCCAGCATTTT. The V call is TRBV28, the J call TRBJ1-5; TRBD1 agrees at 8 bases. Trimming cost V 6 bases and J 6 bases; bases outside gene matches: 13. The CDR3 extends over 16 amino acids. The V gene's germline CDR1 is MDHEN and CDR2 SYDVKM. The whole variable domain, filled in from reference TRBV28 and TRBJ1-5, reads DVKVTQSSRYLVKRTGEKVFLECVQDMDHENMFWYRQDPGLGLRLIYFSYDVKMKEKGDIPEGYSVSREKKERFSLILESASTNQTSMYLCASRLYQGAYSQPQHFGDGTRLSIL.

The V and J genes are TRBV5-5 and TRBJ1-3; D gene uncertain. The CDR3 extends over 14 amino acids. V was pared by 4 bases and J by 0 bases, with 8 bases between. Germline CDR1 reads SGHKS; CDR2 reads YYEKEE (reference sequence). The CDR3 protein is CASSPVSSGNTIYF. The CDR3 DNA follows: TGTGCCAGCAGCCCCGTGAGCTCTGGAAACACCATATATTTT.

The chain couples TRBV6-1 to TRBJ2-7, with a weak D call TRBD2 (7 bases). V was pared by 4 bases and J by 2 bases, with 21 bases between. The CDR3 runs 17 residues. Germline CDR1 MNHNS, CDR2 SASEGT. CDR3 sequence (DNA): TGTGCCAGCAGTGTCCTGAGGGGGGGAGCGTCAACCTACGAGCAGTACTTC. As protein: CASSVLRGGASTYEQYF.

CDR3 residues: CASSPRHTSGGTLGPYF. The CDR3 DNA reads TGTGCCAGCAGCCCTAGGCATACTAGCGGGGGGACTTTGGGGCCGTACTTC. The chain is built from TRBV7-2 and TRBJ2-5; TRBD2 matches 12 bases. Germline CDR1 reads SGHTA; CDR2 reads FQGNSA. This CDR3 has 17 residues. J was trimmed by 13 bases and V by 5 bases; bases with no gene match: 20.

This chain connects TRBV19 to TRBJ1-1, with 9 bases aligning to TRBD1. The trim removed 6 bases at V and 1 base at J, leaving 6 bases unmatched. CDR1 and CDR2 from the germline V gene are LNHDA and SQIVND (reference sequence). The CDR3 totals 15 residues. CDR3 residues: CASRTGTGKNTEAFF. The CDR3, as DNA: TGTGCCAGTAGGACCGGGACAGGGAAGAACACTGAAGCTTTCTTT.

The chain has TRBV10-2 and TRBJ2-2, with D unresolved. The CDR3 is made up of 15 amino acids. The germline CDR1 and CDR2 sequences are WSHSY and SAAADI. The V gene lost 11 bases and the J gene lost 5 bases, with 21 bases spanning the gap. DNA for the CDR3: TGCGCCGAGTTTCAGAACGGGTCCGGGACCGGGGAGCTGTTTTTT. Residues: CAEFQNGSGTGELFF.